This TCR beta chain emerged from a study of technical replicates of blood from a handful of donors. This CDR3 comprises 13 residues. CDR1 and CDR2 from the germline V gene are SGHAT and FQNNGV. Losses at the gene ends were 5 bases for V and 6 bases for J; bases not matched to a gene: 5. Generated by immunoSEQ multiplex PCR, the TCRdb table keeps only in-frame clones and is missing some. This sample has tens of thousands of clones, with about 97% found just once. Sequenced material: T cells isolated from PBMCs. This receptor was identified in a human donor in good health. The chain combines TRBV11-2 with TRBJ2-7; 9 positions agree with TRBD2. CDR3 loop: CASSPGLASEQYF. For the CDR3, the DNA is TGTGCCAGCAGCCCGGGACTAGCATCCGAGCAGTACTTC.